This TCR beta chain is from a study of regulatory T cells in long-lasting Graves disease. This clonotype appeared many times. Germline V lookup: CDR1 SGHDT, CDR2 YYEEEE. V was pared by 1 base and J by 3 bases, with 14 bases between. This CDR3 has 16 amino acids. This sample's time point: newly diagnosed GD, antithyroid drugs for less than 3 months. The TCR library used RNA extracted from PBMCs. CDR3-region Arm-PCR and iRepertoire HTBI primers produced the TCR beta libraries. TCRdb ran MiXCR on the multiplex PCR reads and lists one entry per CDR3 protein. The sample records 500,000 or so distinct CDR3 sequences, 15% to 20% being singletons. This same sample was also part of a study on T cells in Graves' hyperthyroidism and ophthalmopathy.

This chain uses TRBV5-6 with TRBJ1-5; D perhaps matches TRBD1 (6 bases). Sequenced here: peripheral blood mononuclear cells (PBMCs), sampled at new diagnosis, from a patient treated with antithyroid drugs. The receptor comes from a man aged 35 to 55 with Graves disease. The CDR3 loop is CASSLTSNRDNQPQHF. For the CDR3, the DNA is TGTGCCAGCAGCTTGACGTCGAACAGGGACAATCAGCCCCAGCATTTT.